This TCR beta chain was observed in a study of OX40 agonist ivuxolimab in advanced cancers. Study context: Ivuxolimab, an agonistic anti-OX40 (CD134) antibody, was given to patients.

About this clone: The antigen remains unidentified. Different DNA sequences within this sample yield the same CDR3.

Individuals having autoimmune disease history or systemic immunosuppression were not enrolled. The method was immunoSEQ multiplex PCR; TCRdb's version includes in-frame clones alone and lacks a portion of them. The sample holds approximately 70,000 clones; roughly 83% are singletons and the top ten take about 7.4%. Study outcomes and limitations: CD4+ and CD8+ blood T cells expanded clonally by week 6 at 0.1 to 3.0 mg/kg.

The CDR3 loop spans 13 amino acids. Germline V gene data show CDR1 as SGHVS and CDR2 as FNYEAQ. V lost 1 base and J lost 3, with 7 bases in between. The clonotype comes from an adult with an advanced solid tumor such as melanoma, head and neck, liver or kidney cancer. The material sequenced was CD4+ or CD8+ T cells sorted from blood, taken in a trial of the OX40 agonist ivuxolimab. The chain carries TRBV7-6 and TRBJ2-7, with D uncertain. The CDR3 sequence is CASSLGPNYEQYF. The CDR3 coding sequence is TGTGCCAGCAGCTTAGGGCCTAACTACGAGCAGTACTTC.